These 24 T cell receptor beta chains originate from one sample sequenced in a study of shared clonotypes between healthy human individuals. Clones were read by immunoSEQ multiplex PCR, and TCRdb kept only the in-frame ones, dropping some. The profile shows over a million clones, about three quarters of them singletons. Sequencing input: memory CD4+ T cells sorted from blood. Documented subset: CD45RA-negative fraction. Receptors were obtained from a man aged 18 to 30 in good health.

The CDR3 bases are TGCGCCAGCAGCTTGGGGTCAGCCCAAGAGACCCAGTACTTC. Translating gives CASSLGSAQETQYF. The rearrangement links TRBV5-1 to TRBJ2-5; no reliable D call. The CDR3 totals 14 residues. Germline lookup yields CDR1 SGHRS and CDR2 YFSETQ. Trimming cost V 0 bases and J 1 base, with 7 bases left between them.

This chain joins TRBV5-1 and TRBJ2-4; 8 bases map to TRBD2. Trimming took 5 bases from V and 1 from J; bases not matched to a gene: 5. The CDR3 has 15 amino acids. Germline CDR1 reads SGHRS; CDR2 reads YFSETQ. This CDR3 reads CASREAGDAKNIQYF. The CDR3 DNA is TGCGCCAGCAGAGAAGCGGGAGACGCCAAAAACATTCAGTACTTC. The complete variable domain, with remaining parts taken from reference TRBV5-1 and TRBJ2-4, reads KAGVTQTPRYLIKTRGQQVTLSCSPISGHRSVSWYQQTPGQGLQFLFEYFSETQRNKGNFPGRFSGRQFSNSRSEMNVSTLELGDSALYLCASREAGDAKNIQYFGAGTRLSVL.

V usage is TRBV5-1 and J usage is TRBJ2-1; 8 bases fit TRBD2. Trimming at V came to 4 bases and at J to 1 base, leaving 10 bases not matched to a gene. This CDR3 has 17 residues. Germline CDR1 reads SGHRS; CDR2 reads YFSETQ. CDR3: CASSPRVSGGSYNEQFF. Written as DNA, the CDR3 is TGCGCCAGCAGCCCCCGAGTAAGCGGGGGTTCCTACAATGAGCAGTTCTTC.

The chain recombines TRBV5-8 with TRBJ1-3; D not certain. CDR1 and CDR2 from the germline V gene are SGHTS and YDEGEE. The CDR3 is made up of 14 amino acids. V was shortened by 3 bases and J by 0 bases, with 7 bases between the two germline ends. CDR3 residues: CASSYQSSGNTIYF. CDR3 nucleotide sequence: TGTGCCAGCAGCTACCAGAGCTCTGGAAACACCATATATTTT.

Of note for this clone: The sample holds other DNA sequences that translate to the same CDR3. The CDR3 nucleotides are TGTGCCAGTAGTATCGGAGGGGCGGGCGAAAAACTGTTTTTT. Its translation: CASSIGGAGEKLFF. The chain employs TRBV19 and TRBJ1-4, with D possibly matching TRBD1 (5 bases). The CDR3 has 14 amino acids. Trimming took off 3 bases at V and 8 bases at J, with 13 bases between the two ends. Germline V lookup: CDR1 LNHDA, CDR2 SQIVND (reference sequence).

The chain joins TRBV18 to TRBJ1-2; perhaps TRBD1 as D (6 bases). The CDR3 contains 13 residues. Looked up from germline, CDR1 is KGHSH and CDR2 is LQKENI. The V and J ends lost 2 bases and 4 bases respectively, with 8 bases between them. CDR3 amino acids: CASSPTGPYGYTF. CDR3 nucleotides: TGTGCCAGCTCACCAACAGGGCCCTATGGCTACACCTTC.

The chain couples TRBV29-1 to TRBJ1-3; D is unclear. With 4 bases removed from V and 0 bases from J, the gap between germline ends came to 7 bases. Per germline, CDR1 SQVTM and CDR2 ANQGSEA. The CDR3 extends over 13 amino acids. As DNA, the CDR3 is TGCAGCGTTGCTGGCAACTCTGGAAACACCATATATTTT. It encodes CSVAGNSGNTIYF.

The V and J genes are TRBV6-1 and TRBJ1-2; tentatively, D is TRBD1 (5 bases). The CDR3 totals 12 residues. Trimming took off 7 bases at V and 5 bases at J, with 11 bases between the two ends. Germline V gene lookup returns CDR1 MNHNS and CDR2 SASEGT. CDR3 in DNA: TGTGCCAGCACCCAAGGGGAGTATGGCTACACCTTC. Translation: CASTQGEYGYTF.

The V call is TRBV11-1, the J call TRBJ2-3, with 10 bases matching TRBD1. In germline, CDR1 is SGHAT, CDR2 FQDESV (reference sequence). Trimming cost V 6 bases and J 12 bases; bases outside gene matches: 6. The CDR3 is 12 residues long. CDR3 sequence reads: CASRWGQGPQYF. DNA for the CDR3: TGTGCCAGCAGGTGGGGACAGGGGCCCCAGTATTTT.

There are a few counts of this clone. The CDR3 loop reads CASRNRDGYGYTF. The CDR3 bases are TGTGCCAGCAGAAACCGGGACGGCTATGGCTACACCTTC. The chain has TRBV5-4 and TRBJ1-2; possible D gene TRBD1, 5 bases. Per germline, CDR1 SGHNT and CDR2 YYREEE (reference sequence). This CDR3 has 13 residues. Trimming removed 5 bases at V and 4 bases at J, with 12 bases between.

For this clone: This is likely an artifact of a read error, given a far larger clone one base away. The V and J genes are TRBV7-9 and TRBJ1-1, with D perhaps TRBD1 (5 bases). Germline CDR1 and CDR2: SEHNR and FQNEAQ (reference sequence). This CDR3 has 13 residues. V lost 4 bases and J lost 1, with 7 bases in between. The DNA for the CDR3 is TGTGCCAGCAGCTACCAGGGGAACACTGAAGCTTTCTTT. Encoded protein: CASSYQGNTEAFF.

The chain links TRBV5-8 to TRBJ1-5, with a tentative D call TRBD1 (5 bases). The CDR3 totals 16 residues. The V gene's germline CDR1 is SGHTS and CDR2 YDEGEE. V was trimmed by 0 bases and J by 2 bases, leaving 12 bases between them. The CDR3 reads CASSLAVGVGNQPQHF. The CDR3 region has the DNA TGTGCCAGCAGCTTGGCCGTAGGGGTGGGCAATCAGCCCCAGCATTTT.

This clone was picked up a small number of times. The same CDR3 also results from other DNA sequences found in this sample. This chain links TRBV6-5 with TRBJ2-5, with D perhaps TRBD1 or TRBD2 (5 bases each). The V and J ends lost 7 bases and 6 bases respectively, with 15 bases between them. This CDR3 contains 13 residues. Germline V gives CDR1 MNHEY, CDR2 SVGAGI. CDR3 protein: CASTSGTGKTQYF. CDR3 DNA: TGTGCCAGCACCTCAGGGACGGGGAAGACCCAGTACTTC.

The J gene is TRBJ2-7, the V gene TRBV30; no definite D call. Trimming stripped 5 bases from V and 4 bases from J, with 9 bases between. Germline-derived CDR1 and CDR2 are GTSNPN and SVGIG (reference sequence). CDR3 length: 11 residues. The CDR3 nucleotides read TGTGCCTGGGGAGACAAATACGAGCAGTACTTC. Amino acids: CAWGDKYEQYF.

The chain combines TRBV5-1 with TRBJ2-3; 11 nucleotides align to TRBD2. The ends lost 1 base at V and 2 bases at J; junction bases unmatched: 3. The length of the CDR3 is 16 residues. CDR1 is SGHRS, CDR2 YFSETQ, per germline. The CDR3 sequence is CASSLTSGGYTDTQYF. The CDR3 bases are TGCGCCAGCAGCTTGACTAGCGGGGGATACACAGATACGCAGTATTTT.

The chain combines TRBV6-1 with TRBJ1-1, with a weak D call TRBD1 (5 bases). The germline V gene encodes CDR1 MNHNS and CDR2 SASEGT. This CDR3 is built from 14 residues. The V and J ends lost 7 bases and 2 bases respectively, with 14 bases between them. For the CDR3, the DNA is TGTGCCAGCAAACGCAGGGACCTTAACACTGAAGCTTTCTTT. Amino acids: CASKRRDLNTEAFF.

The V gene is TRBV10-3, the J gene TRBJ1-3; 7 bases are shared with TRBD1. The CDR3 totals 18 residues. V lost 4 bases to trimming and J lost 0 bases; unmatched junction nucleotides: 12. The germline gives CDR1 ENHRY, CDR2 SYGVKD. The CDR3 nucleotides read TGTGCCATCAGTGGCCGGGACAGTGAACGAAGCTCTGGAAACACCATATATTTT. As protein: CAISGRDSERSSGNTIYF.

The chain recombines TRBV10-1 with TRBJ2-3; D call uncertain. The CDR3 contains 13 residues. Germline CDR1 is WNHNN and CDR2 is SYGVQD (reference sequence). V gave up 3 bases and J gave up 2 bases, with 6 bases separating them. The CDR3 region has the DNA TGCGCCAGCAGTGAATCTGCCACAGATACGCAGTATTTT. Encoded protein: CASSESATDTQYF.

The chain is built from TRBV19 and TRBJ2-7, with 8 bases lining up with TRBD1. The CDR3 is made up of 17 amino acids. The junction had 10 bases not matched to a gene; V was cut back by 1 base and J by 2 bases. From germline, CDR1 is LNHDA and CDR2 SQIVND (reference sequence). The CDR3 is CASSIGGRGLNTYEQYF. In nucleotides, the CDR3 is TGTGCCAGTAGTATAGGTGGCAGGGGGCTTAATACCTACGAGCAGTACTTC. Variable domain in full (rest from reference TRBV19 and TRBJ2-7): DGGITQSPKYLFRKEGQNVTLSCEQNLNHDAMYWYRQDPGQGLRLIYYSQIVNDFQKGDIAEGYSVSREKKESFPLTVTSAQKNPTAFYLCASSIGGRGLNTYEQYFGPGTRLTVT.

V usage is TRBV2 and J usage is TRBJ1-2; possibly TRBD1 for D (5 bases). V was clipped by 6 bases and J by 2 bases, with 10 bases between them. The CDR3 runs 13 residues. Germline V gene sequence: CDR1 SNHLY, CDR2 FYNNEI. CDR3 sequence: CASSPDRNYGYTF. CDR3 DNA: TGTGCCAGCAGCCCCGACAGAAACTATGGCTACACCTTC.

V usage is TRBV27 and J usage is TRBJ2-7; D is unresolved. Germline V lookup: CDR1 MNHEY, CDR2 SMNVEV (reference sequence). There are 13 residues in the CDR3. Trimming cost V 4 bases and J 6 bases, with 13 bases left between them. CDR3 DNA sequence: TGTGCCAGCAGTTCGCCCCCAAACGGCGAGCAGTACTTC. It is translated as CASSSPPNGEQYF.

The chain carries TRBV5-1 and TRBJ2-1; maybe TRBD2 (6 bases). Germline V gene data show CDR1 as SGHRS and CDR2 as YFSETQ. V was cut by 4 bases and J by 5 bases, with 10 bases left in between. This CDR3 is built from 13 residues. CDR3 in DNA: TGCGCCAGCAGCCCGGAGGGGCACAATGAGCAGTTCTTC. Protein sequence: CASSPEGHNEQFF.

The V gene is TRBV6-5, the J gene TRBJ1-4; no clear D. With 5 bases removed from V and 0 bases from J, the gap between germline ends came to 7 bases. There are 14 residues in the CDR3. Germline CDR1 MNHEY, CDR2 SVGAGI. The CDR3 DNA follows: TGTGCCAGCAGTAGGGTTGCAACTAATGAAAAACTGTTTTTT. As protein: CASSRVATNEKLFF.

The CDR3, as DNA: TGTGCCAGCAGTTACCGGCTCGGGGGAGGAAACACTGAAGCTTTCTTT. Translated: CASSYRLGGGNTEAFF. The rearrangement links TRBV6-5 to TRBJ1-1, with a tentative D call TRBD1 (5 bases). Deletions cut 2 bases from V and 2 bases from J, with 15 bases between. The V gene's germline CDR1 is MNHEY and CDR2 SVGAGI. The CDR3 length is 16 residues.